Shown below are 16 T cell receptor beta chains from a single sample sequenced in a study of CD8+CD57+ T cells in acquired aplastic anemia. CDR3 and TCR beta VDJ profiling relied on a genomic DNA template. TCRdb called the reads again in MiXCR, with one record for every CDR3 protein. The sample gives 200,000 to 300,000 distinct CDR3 sequences, around 82% of which show up once; roughly two fifths is in the top ten. Before being chosen for sequencing, patients had shown CD8+CD57+ cell expansion by flow cytometry. The sample consisted of sorted CD4+, CD8+, or CD8+CD57+ T cells (not recorded which) from PBMCs. The receptor set was obtained from a human donor with aplastic anemia.

For this clonotype: An end of the junction differs from the germline gene, which may be a read error. The V call is TRBV7-8, the J call TRBJ2-7; D may be TRBD2 (6 bases). This CDR3 contains 17 residues. Germline V gives CDR1 SGHVS, CDR2 FQNEAQ. CDR3 in DNA: TGTGCCAGCAGCCTAGCGCGAGGGACCGATGGGGCCTACGAGCAGTACTTC. It codes for CASSLARGTDGAYEQYF.

This chain connects TRBV7-6 to TRBJ1-2; no reliable D call. The V gene's germline CDR1 is SGHVS and CDR2 FNYEAQ. V lost 0 bases and J 12 bases, leaving 20 bases between the germline ends. CDR3 size: 15 residues. The CDR3 coding sequence is TGTGCCAGCAGCTTAGCCTCCAGCGGCGGGTCCAACGACACCTTC. Its translation: CASSLASSGGSNDTF.

V and J are TRBV9 and TRBJ1-6; weak D call: TRBD1 (5 bases). Trimming stripped 4 bases from V and 19 bases from J, with 24 bases between. The CDR3 length is 14 residues. CDR1 SGDLS and CDR2 YYNGEE come from the germline V gene. The CDR3 is CASSHGTSGIDTHF. As DNA, the CDR3 is TGTGCCAGCAGCCACGGGACTAGCGGAATAGATACGCACTTT.

CDR3: CASSLLPSGANDGYF. The CDR3 nucleotides read TGTGCCAGCAGCTTATTACCGTCGGGGGCGAACGACGGGTACTTC. V and J are TRBV7-8 and TRBJ2-7, with D tentatively TRBD1 or TRBD2 (6 bases each). Between the trimmed V and J ends, which lost 2 bases and 12 bases, there was a span of 23 bases. Germline V gene data show CDR1 as SGHVS and CDR2 as FQNEAQ. The CDR3 is 15 residues long.

This clonotype was detected once. The junction shows a germline mismatch at one end, possibly a read error. The genes are TRBV7-3 and TRBJ2-1; D may match TRBD1 or TRBD2 (5 bases each). The CDR3 contains 13 residues. CDR1 is SGHTA and CDR2 is FQGTGA in the germline V gene. CDR3 sequence (DNA): TGTGCCAGCAGCTTGGGGACGGATAATGAGAAGTTCTTC. Protein product: CASSLGTDNEKFF.

The V call is TRBV11-1, the J call TRBJ2-5, with D uncertain. The J call may be wrong; the DNA end is better matched by TRBJ2-1. Germline values: CDR1 SGHAT, CDR2 FQDESV (reference sequence). The CDR3 spans 13 residues. The CDR3 region is CASSEGLIDEQFF. The CDR3, as DNA: TGTGCCAGCAGTGAAGGGCTGATCGATGAGCAGTTCTTC.

This clonotype has a single count. At one boundary the junction diverges from the germline segment, which might be a read error. The V call is TRBV9, the J call TRBJ1-2; D perhaps matches TRBD1 (6 bases). The V gene's germline CDR1 is SGDLS and CDR2 YYNGEE. The CDR3 is 15 residues long. In nucleotides, the CDR3 is TGTGCCAGCGGAGTAGCTGGGGGCGCCGACTATTGCTACACCTTC. Protein product: CASGVAGGADYCYTF.

This chain links TRBV2 with TRBJ1-5; the D is unclear. The germline gives CDR1 SNHLY, CDR2 FYNNEI. The length of the CDR3 is 15 residues. The V end lost 1 base, the J end lost 2 bases, and 9 bases lay between the germline ends. Here the CDR3 DNA reads TGTGCCAGCAGTGAAGTCAACCGGGGCAATCAGCCCCAGCATTTT. It yields the protein CASSEVNRGNQPQHF.

The genes are TRBV7-2 and TRBJ1-6; the D is unclear. The CDR3 sequence is 14 residues long. Germline loops: CDR1 SGHTA, CDR2 FQGNSA. The ends were cut back, 2 bases at V and 11 bases at J, with 13 bases in the middle. The CDR3 reads CASSLSSDTAPLHF. In DNA, the CDR3 is TGTGCCAGCAGCTTAAGTTCCGATACTGCACCCCTCCACTTT.

Points on this clonotype: The CDR3 ends on some other residue instead of the conserved phenylalanine or tryptophan, so this is likely a read error. The DNA is left out, because the CDR3 cannot be placed on it with certainty; the CDR3 is given as TCRdb lists it. V usage is TRBV7-6 and J usage is TRBJ1-5. Germline CDR1 SGHVS, CDR2 FNYEAQ. The CDR3 length equals 13 residues, ends included. The CDR3 here is CASSLTGSVNTEA.

With respect to this clonotype: The CDR3 end shows no conserved phenylalanine or tryptophan, and so a read error is likely. It is unclear where the CDR3 begins or ends on the DNA, so no DNA is shown, and the CDR3 is as TCRdb lists it. V is TRBV9 and J is TRBJ1-1; TRBD1, the table's D call, lacks a check against the DNA. Termini included, the CDR3 measures 13 amino acids. In germline, CDR1 is SGDLS, CDR2 YYNGEE. The chain's CDR3 is CASSSTSASYDLL.

As for this clonotype: A read error may account for a junction end that differs from germline. CDR3 nucleotide sequence: TGTGCCCGCAGATGGGGCGGGGGGCATACAGATACGCAGTATTTT. Its protein product is CARRWGGGHTDTQYF. The chain is built from TRBV7-3 and TRBJ2-3, with TRBD2 identical over 8 bases. CDR3 length: 15 residues. Germline-derived CDR1 and CDR2 are SGHTA and FQGTGA.

With respect to this clonotype: The germline gene is not matched at one end of the junction; a read error may be the cause. The chain carries TRBV2 and TRBJ1-1, with 7 bases lining up with TRBD1. Germline CDR1 SNHLY, CDR2 FYNNEI. This CDR3 spans 17 amino acids. CDR3 bases: TGTGCCAGCAGCGAGGGGGACCGACAGGGAGGAAACACTGAAGCAGTCTTT. Translating gives CASSEGDRQGGNTEAVF.

Notes on this clonotype: It is unclear where the CDR3 begins or ends on the DNA, so no DNA is shown, and the CDR3 is as TCRdb lists it. V gene TRBV12-3 or TRBV12-4 combines with J gene TRBJ2-1; TRBD1 is the table's D call, not checked against the DNA. Inclusive of both ends, the CDR3 amounts to 22 amino acids. CDR3 loop: CASSFYICSARGDRGIYNEQFF.

Remarks on this clonotype: A read error is likely, as this CDR3 ends without the conserved phenylalanine or tryptophan. The limits of the CDR3 on the DNA are not certain, so only TCRdb's listed CDR3 is given. This chain uses TRBV9 with TRBJ2-3; TRBD1 is taken as the D call from the table, unchecked against the DNA. Germline CDR1 is SGDLS and CDR2 is YYNGEE. With termini counted, the CDR3 has 13 amino acids. CDR3 protein: CASSAGSAYSQSL.

V is TRBV11-3 and J is TRBJ1-6; no reliable D call. The germline gives CDR1 SGHNT, CDR2 YENEEA. The CDR3 extends over 14 amino acids. Trimming shortened V by 3 bases and J by 9 bases, and 12 bases separated the two germline ends. The CDR3 reads CASSLDLALSPLHF. CDR3 DNA: TGTGCCAGCAGCTTGGATCTGGCACTTTCACCCCTCCACTTT.